The 23 T cell receptor beta chains in this list originate from one sample, sequenced in a study of cytomegalovirus exposure and HLA in healthy donors. The PCR used 60 Vbeta and 13 Jbeta primers. The data were produced by immunoSEQ multiplex PCR, yet TCRdb's version contains in-frame clones alone and is incomplete. The sample records more than 90,000 clones, around 61% being singletons. Sample: PBMCs. These receptors were obtained from a young woman in good health and CMV-seronegative.

The rearrangement joins TRBV5-6 to TRBJ2-7; D uncertain. Germline CDR1 reads SGHDT; CDR2 reads YYEEEE. With 4 bases removed from V and 2 bases from J, the gap between germline ends came to 13 bases. CDR3 length equals 14 residues. CDR3 in DNA: TGTGCCAGCAGCCCCCCGGTAGGAGCCTACGAGCAGTACTTC. Translating it yields CASSPPVGAYEQYF.

This clone was detected a few times. The J gene is TRBJ1-1, the V gene TRBV18, with unresolved D. This CDR3 region has 12 residues. Germline CDR1 and CDR2: KGHSH and LQKENI. V was cut by 4 bases and J by 1 base, with 4 bases left in between. The CDR3 is CASSRANTEAFF. In nucleotides, the CDR3 is TGTGCCAGCTCACGAGCGAACACTGAAGCTTTCTTT.

This clone came up once. The rearrangement links TRBV19 to TRBJ1-6, with 8 bases matching TRBD1. The CDR3 contains 14 residues. V dropped 3 bases and J dropped 9; count of bases not matched to a gene: 4. Germline assignment: CDR1 LNHDA and CDR2 SQIVND (reference sequence). The CDR3 region is CASSMQGAGSPLHF. The CDR3, as DNA: TGTGCCAGTAGTATGCAGGGGGCAGGTTCACCCCTCCACTTT.

The chain uses TRBV28 and TRBJ2-5; 8 bases line up with TRBD1. J lost 6 bases, V lost 5 bases, and 8 bases had no gene match. Germline V gives CDR1 MDHEN, CDR2 SYDVKM. The CDR3 has 14 amino acids. The CDR3 DNA reads TGTGCCAGCAGTATCGCCGACAGGGGTAAGACCCAGTACTTC. Translating it yields CASSIADRGKTQYF.

The rearrangement uses TRBV7-9 and TRBJ1-2; D possibly corresponds to TRBD1 (6 bases). This CDR3 comprises 14 residues. V dropped 1 base and J dropped 2 bases, with 8 bases sitting between them. The germline CDR1 and CDR2 sequences are SEHNR and FQNEAQ (reference sequence). The CDR3 bases are TGTGCCAGCAGCTTAGTCACAGGGAACTATGGCTACACCTTC. It codes for CASSLVTGNYGYTF.

The J gene is TRBJ2-3, the V gene TRBV30; D might be TRBD2 (5 bases). This CDR3 spans 13 amino acids. Germline-derived CDR1 and CDR2 are GTSNPN and SVGIG (reference sequence). Trimming pared 6 bases from V and 0 bases from J, leaving 10 bases between. CDR3 sequence (DNA): TGTGCCTGCTCTGGCGGGAGCACAGATACGCAGTATTTT. Protein product: CACSGGSTDTQYF.

J is TRBJ2-7 and V is TRBV5-1, with a tentative D call TRBD1 (5 bases). Germline values: CDR1 SGHRS, CDR2 YFSETQ. CDR3 length: 17 amino acids. With 1 base removed from V and 2 bases from J, the gap between germline ends came to 19 bases. The CDR3 loop reads CASSLWAGKGAAYEQYF. CDR3 DNA: TGCGCCAGCAGCTTGTGGGCAGGCAAAGGGGCAGCCTACGAGCAGTACTTC.

The rearrangement uses TRBV27 and TRBJ2-5; 8 bases are shared with TRBD1. V was pared by 1 base and J by 5 bases, with 9 bases of the junction left unmatched. Germline V gene sequence: CDR1 MNHEY, CDR2 SMNVEV (reference sequence). There are 16 residues in the CDR3. The CDR3 is CASSLYSQGAKETQYF. The DNA for the CDR3 is TGTGCCAGCAGTTTATATTCCCAGGGGGCGAAGGAGACCCAGTACTTC.

The chain uses TRBV5-1 and TRBJ2-4; 7 nucleotides agree with TRBD2. CDR3 length: 14 amino acids. V dropped 3 bases and J dropped 7; count of bases not matched to a gene: 7. Germline values: CDR1 SGHRS, CDR2 YFSETQ. Here the CDR3 reads CASSSTAGTNIQYF. The CDR3 DNA reads TGCGCCAGCAGCTCTACAGCGGGAACCAACATTCAGTACTTC.

The J gene is TRBJ1-5, the V gene TRBV4-1; D perhaps matches TRBD1 (6 bases). CDR3 size: 14 residues. Germline loops: CDR1 MGHRA, CDR2 YSYEKL. V was pared by 2 bases and J by 1 base, with 6 bases between. CDR3 in amino acids: CASSQQGSNQPQHF. In DNA, the CDR3 is TGCGCCAGCAGCCAACAGGGGAGCAATCAGCCCCAGCATTTT.

This clone was seen once. The chain joins TRBV18 to TRBJ1-1, with unresolved D. CDR3 size: 13 residues. Germline V CDR1 and CDR2: KGHSH, LQKENI. The ends were cut back, 4 bases at V and 1 base at J, with 7 bases in the middle. The CDR3 here is CASSRDTNTEAFF. CDR3 in DNA: TGTGCCAGCTCACGAGACACGAACACTGAAGCTTTCTTT.

This clone was observed a few times. The chain's CDR3 is CASRYGTVQETQYF. DNA of the CDR3: TGTGCCAGCAGGTACGGGACAGTTCAAGAGACCCAGTACTTC. The chain combines TRBV2 with TRBJ2-5, with TRBD1 identical over 7 bases. The V gene end was trimmed by 6 bases and the J gene end by 2 bases; junction bases not matched to a gene: 6. This CDR3 contains 14 residues. Germline V CDR1 and CDR2: SNHLY, FYNNEI.

A few counts support this clone. The V gene is TRBV9, the J gene TRBJ1-3; D is undetermined. Trimming pared 2 bases from V and 3 bases from J, leaving 12 bases between. CDR1 is SGDLS and CDR2 is YYNGEE in the germline V gene. This CDR3 contains 15 residues. The CDR3, as DNA: TGTGCCAGCAGCGTCTCAGGAATAGGTGGAAACACCATATATTTT. As protein: CASSVSGIGGNTIYF.

This chain connects TRBV2 to TRBJ2-3; 10 positions match TRBD2. Germline V gene sequence: CDR1 SNHLY, CDR2 FYNNEI. The CDR3 totals 16 residues. V was pared by 10 bases and J by 6 bases, with 16 bases of the junction left unmatched. CDR3 sequence reads: CATPPSGSPTSDTQYF. CDR3 sequence (DNA): TGTGCCACCCCTCCTAGCGGGAGTCCCACCTCGGATACGCAGTATTTT.

This clone has a single count. The chain carries TRBV14 and TRBJ2-3; TRBD2 agrees at 15 bases. V gave up 4 bases and J gave up 5 bases; unmatched junction bases: 4. The germline CDR1 and CDR2 sequences are SGHDN and FVKESK. This CDR3 has 16 residues. Here the CDR3 DNA reads TGTGCCAGCAGCCCCATGGGACTAGCGGGAGGAGATACGCAGTATTTT. Translated, it gives CASSPMGLAGGDTQYF. Full variable domain (remainder filled in from reference TRBV14 and TRBJ2-3): EAGVTQFPSHSVIEKGQTVTLRCDPISGHDNLYWYRRVMGKEIKFLLHFVKESKQDESGMPNNRFLAERTGGTYSTLKVQPAELEDSGVYFCASSPMGLAGGDTQYFGPGTRLTVL.

This clone was observed a handful of times. V is TRBV28 and J is TRBJ2-7, with TRBD1 identical over 7 bases. From germline, CDR1 is MDHEN and CDR2 SYDVKM. The V and J ends lost 8 bases and 3 bases, in that order; junction bases with no gene match: 7. The CDR3 is made up of 13 amino acids. CDR3 protein: CASRSGQNYEQYF. CDR3 bases: TGTGCCAGCCGATCGGGACAGAACTACGAGCAGTACTTC.

As to this clone: The junction departs from germline at one end; a sequencing error may be responsible. The J gene is TRBJ2-7, the V gene TRBV7-7, with D perhaps TRBD1 (5 bases). CDR3 size: 15 residues. Germline V CDR1 and CDR2: SSHAT, FNYEAQ (reference sequence). The CDR3 DNA is TGTGCTAGCAGCTTACCGACAGCCTATTTAGGTGAGCAGTACTTC. Protein: CASSLPTAYLGEQYF.

The chain employs TRBV28 and TRBJ1-2; 10 bases map to TRBD1. Trimming cost V 8 bases and J 2 bases; bases outside gene matches: 5. The germline V gene has CDR1 MDHEN and CDR2 SYDVKM. The CDR3 is made up of 14 amino acids. DNA for the CDR3: TGTGCCAGCGGGACAGGGGAAGGCAACTATGGCTACACCTTC. This gives the protein CASGTGEGNYGYTF.

V usage is TRBV28 and J usage is TRBJ1-2, with a possible D match to TRBD1 (5 bases). In germline, CDR1 is MDHEN, CDR2 SYDVKM. The V and J ends lost 5 bases and 1 base respectively, with 20 bases between them. The CDR3 runs to 17 residues. The CDR3 spells CASSLYTSGVFNYGYTF. As DNA, the CDR3 is TGTGCCAGCAGTCTATATACTTCGGGGGTTTTTAACTATGGCTACACCTTC.

The genes are TRBV29-1 and TRBJ2-5; 12 positions agree with TRBD2. Trimming took 0 bases from V and 5 from J; bases not matched to a gene: 10. The CDR3 sequence is 17 residues long. The germline gives CDR1 SQVTM, CDR2 ANQGSEA. The DNA of the CDR3 is TGCAGCGTTGAAGATCCCGGACTAGCGGGAAGAACGGAGACCCAGTACTTC. It yields the protein CSVEDPGLAGRTETQYF. Together with reference TRBV29-1 and TRBJ2-5, the CDR3 gives the full variable domain: SAVISQKPSRDICQRGTSLTIQCQVDSQVTMMFWYRQQPGQSLTLIATANQGSEATYESGFVIDKFPISRPNLTFSTLTVSNMSPEDSSIYLCSVEDPGLAGRTETQYFGPGTRLLVL.

This chain uses TRBV7-8 with TRBJ2-7; D may be TRBD2 (5 bases). V was clipped by 1 base and J by 3 bases, with 10 bases between them. This CDR3 spans 14 amino acids. Germline values: CDR1 SGHVS, CDR2 FQNEAQ. Here the CDR3 reads CASSLVEGSYEQYF. CDR3 sequence (DNA): TGTGCCAGCAGCTTAGTGGAAGGGAGCTACGAGCAGTACTTC.

The chain uses TRBV19 and TRBJ2-1; D is perhaps TRBD2 (7 bases). The CDR3 covers 16 residues. V was clipped by 1 base and J by 8 bases, with 18 bases between them. Germline CDR1 and CDR2: LNHDA and SQIVND (reference sequence). CDR3: CASSIAAGLGGDEQFF. In DNA form, the CDR3 reads TGTGCCAGTAGTATAGCTGCCGGACTAGGGGGGGATGAGCAGTTCTTC.

This clone occurred many times. The chain carries TRBV2 and TRBJ2-7; 12 bases agree with TRBD2. Trimming removed 6 bases from V and 4 bases from J; junction bases left unmatched: 4. The CDR3 sequence is 14 residues long. Per germline, CDR1 SNHLY and CDR2 FYNNEI. CDR3 nucleotides: TGTGCCAGCAGGCTGACTAGCGGGGGTTACGAGCAGTACTTC. This sequence encodes CASRLTSGGYEQYF.